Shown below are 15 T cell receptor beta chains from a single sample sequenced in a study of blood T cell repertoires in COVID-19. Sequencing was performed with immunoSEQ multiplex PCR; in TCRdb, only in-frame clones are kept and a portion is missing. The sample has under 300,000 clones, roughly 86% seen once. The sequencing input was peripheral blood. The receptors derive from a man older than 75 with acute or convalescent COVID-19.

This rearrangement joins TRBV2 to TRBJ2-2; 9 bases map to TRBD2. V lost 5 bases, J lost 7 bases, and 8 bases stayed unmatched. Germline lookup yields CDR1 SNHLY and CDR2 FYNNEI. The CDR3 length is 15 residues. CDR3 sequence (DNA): TGTGCCAGCAGTAGAGCGGGGGGAGGAGGCGGGGAGCTGTTTTTT. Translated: CASSRAGGGGGELFF.

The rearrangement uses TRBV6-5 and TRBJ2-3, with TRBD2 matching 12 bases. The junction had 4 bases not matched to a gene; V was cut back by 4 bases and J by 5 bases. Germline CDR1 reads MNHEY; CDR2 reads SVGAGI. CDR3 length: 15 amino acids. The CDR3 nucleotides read TGTGCCAGCAGTTCTAGCGGGAGGGCCGTAGATACGCAGTATTTT. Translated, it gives CASSSSGRAVDTQYF.

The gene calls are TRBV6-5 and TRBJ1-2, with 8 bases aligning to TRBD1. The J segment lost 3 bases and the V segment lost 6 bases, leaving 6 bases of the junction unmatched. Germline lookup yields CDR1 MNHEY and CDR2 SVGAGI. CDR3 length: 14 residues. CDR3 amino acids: CASRASGGDYGYTF. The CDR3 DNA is TGTGCCAGCAGAGCATCAGGGGGCGACTATGGCTACACCTTC.

The CDR3 sequence: CASSLGPEGTQYF. In DNA form, the CDR3 reads TGCGCCAGCAGCTTGGGGCCCGAGGGGACCCAGTACTTC. This chain uses TRBV5-1 with TRBJ2-5, with D perhaps matching TRBD2 (5 bases). V was trimmed by 0 bases and J by 7 bases, leaving 10 bases between them. The CDR3 is 13 residues long. Germline CDR1 reads SGHRS; CDR2 reads YFSETQ. Complete variable domain (other parts from reference TRBV5-1 and TRBJ2-5): KAGVTQTPRYLIKTRGQQVTLSCSPISGHRSVSWYQQTPGQGLQFLFEYFSETQRNKGNFPGRFSGRQFSNSRSEMNVSTLELGDSALYLCASSLGPEGTQYFGPGTRLLVL.

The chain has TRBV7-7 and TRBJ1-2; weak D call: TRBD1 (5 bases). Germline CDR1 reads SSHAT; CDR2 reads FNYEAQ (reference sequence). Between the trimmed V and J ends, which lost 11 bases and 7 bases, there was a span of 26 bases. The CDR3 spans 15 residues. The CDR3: CAPPGGRAYQGGYTF. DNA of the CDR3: TGTGCCCCACCCGGTGGCAGGGCGTATCAAGGTGGCTACACCTTC. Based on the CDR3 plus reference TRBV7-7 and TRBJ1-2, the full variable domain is GAGVSQSPRYKVTKRGQDVTLRCDPISSHATLYWYQQALGQGPEFLTYFNYEAQPDKSGLPSDRFSAERPEGSISTLTIQRTEQRDSAMYRCAPPGGRAYQGGYTFGSGTRLTVV.

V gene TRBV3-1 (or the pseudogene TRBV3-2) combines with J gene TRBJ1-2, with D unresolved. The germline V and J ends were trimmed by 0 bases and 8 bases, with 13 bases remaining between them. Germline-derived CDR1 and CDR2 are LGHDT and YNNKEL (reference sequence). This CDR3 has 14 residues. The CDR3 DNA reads TGTGCCAGCAGCCAAGATAGGAGTAGTGGAGGCTACACCTTC. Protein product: CASSQDRSSGGYTF.

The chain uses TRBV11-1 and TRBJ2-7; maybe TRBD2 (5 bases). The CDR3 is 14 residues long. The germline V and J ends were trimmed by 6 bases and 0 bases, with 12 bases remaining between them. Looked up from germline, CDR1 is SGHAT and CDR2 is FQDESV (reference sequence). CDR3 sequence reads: CASSPRGSSYEQYF. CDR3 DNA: TGTGCCAGCAGTCCTAGAGGGTCCTCCTACGAGCAGTACTTC.

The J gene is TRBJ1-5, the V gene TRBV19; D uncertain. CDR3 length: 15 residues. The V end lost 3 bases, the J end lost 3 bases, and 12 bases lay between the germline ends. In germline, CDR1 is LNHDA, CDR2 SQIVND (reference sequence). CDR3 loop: CASSIGNAPNQPQHF. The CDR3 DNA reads TGTGCCAGTAGTATCGGGAATGCGCCCAATCAGCCCCAGCATTTT.

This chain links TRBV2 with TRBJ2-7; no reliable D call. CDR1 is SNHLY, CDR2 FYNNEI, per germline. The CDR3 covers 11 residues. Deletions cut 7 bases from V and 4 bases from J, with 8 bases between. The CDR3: CASTPLYEQYF. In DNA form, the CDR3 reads TGTGCCAGCACTCCTCTGTACGAGCAGTACTTC.

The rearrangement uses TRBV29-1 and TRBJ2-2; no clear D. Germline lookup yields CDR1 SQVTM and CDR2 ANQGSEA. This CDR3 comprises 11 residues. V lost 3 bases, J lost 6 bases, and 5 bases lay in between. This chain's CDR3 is CSVEAPGELFF. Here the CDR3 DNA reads TGCAGCGTTGAGGCCCCCGGGGAGCTGTTTTTT.

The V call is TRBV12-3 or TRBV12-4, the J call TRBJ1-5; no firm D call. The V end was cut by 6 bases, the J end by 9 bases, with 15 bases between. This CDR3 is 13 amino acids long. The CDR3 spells CASSPREGGPQHF. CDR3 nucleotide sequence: TGTGCCAGCAGCCCTCGGGAGGGCGGGCCCCAGCATTTT.

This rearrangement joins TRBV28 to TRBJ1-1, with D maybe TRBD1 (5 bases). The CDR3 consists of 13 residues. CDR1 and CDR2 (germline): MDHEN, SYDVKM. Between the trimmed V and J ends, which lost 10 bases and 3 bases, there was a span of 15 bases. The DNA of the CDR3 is TGTGCCACCGACGGGGGGAGGGACACTGAAGCTTTCTTT. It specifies CATDGGRDTEAFF.

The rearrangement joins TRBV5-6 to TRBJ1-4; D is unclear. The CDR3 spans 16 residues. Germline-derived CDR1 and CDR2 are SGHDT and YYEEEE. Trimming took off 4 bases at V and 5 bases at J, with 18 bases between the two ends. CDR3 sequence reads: CASSLLGAAGNEKLFF. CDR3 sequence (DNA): TGTGCCAGCAGCCTACTTGGTGCAGCGGGAAATGAAAAACTGTTTTTT.

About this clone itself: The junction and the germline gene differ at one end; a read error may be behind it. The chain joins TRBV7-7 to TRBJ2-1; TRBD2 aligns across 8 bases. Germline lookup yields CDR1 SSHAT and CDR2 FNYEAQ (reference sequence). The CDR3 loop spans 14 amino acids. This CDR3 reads CASSSSGSYNEQFF. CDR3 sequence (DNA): TGTGCTAGCAGCTCCAGCGGGAGTTACAATGAGCAGTTCTTC.

DNA of the CDR3: TGCGCCAGCCGGGGAACCTACGAGCAGTACTTC. Amino acids: CASRGTYEQYF. The chain employs TRBV5-1 and TRBJ2-7, with D possibly being TRBD2 (5 bases). Trimming removed 7 bases from V and 2 bases from J, with 7 bases in between. This CDR3 is 11 amino acids long. Germline CDR1 reads SGHRS; CDR2 reads YFSETQ.